The 29 T cell receptor beta chains listed next were all sequenced from one sample in a study of blood T cell repertoires in COVID-19. Measured with immunoSEQ multiplex PCR; TCRdb has only the in-frame clones, and not every one. The data hold some 68,000 clones, with 80% to 95% observed a single time. Source material: peripheral blood. The receptor source for this set is a man in his forties or fifties with COVID-19, enrolled during active disease.

The V call is TRBV6-5, the J call TRBJ2-7; maybe TRBD1 (8 bases). This CDR3 spans 15 amino acids. V was cut by 7 bases and J by 2 bases, with 18 bases left in between. Looked up from germline, CDR1 is MNHEY and CDR2 is SVGAGI. The CDR3 bases are TGTGCCAGCACTTTAACAGGGGGGGGAACCTACGAGCAGTACTTC. Translating gives CASTLTGGGTYEQYF.

J is TRBJ2-7 and V is TRBV21-1; the table's D call of TRBD1 was not tested on the DNA. TRBV21-1 is a pseudogene. The CDR3 covers 14 residues. In nucleotides, the CDR3 is TGTGCCAGCACCCGCCGGACAGGGGGCCACGAGCAGTACTTC. The encoded protein is CASTRRTGGHEQYF.

The CDR3 loop is CASSRDGGFYEQYF. The CDR3 coding sequence is TGCGCCAGCAGCCGGGATGGGGGCTTCTACGAGCAGTACTTC. This sequence joins TRBV5-1 and TRBJ2-7, with D perhaps matching TRBD1 (6 bases). CDR1 SGHRS and CDR2 YFSETQ come from the germline V gene. Trimming left V 4 bases short and J 3 bases short, with 14 bases between. The CDR3 sequence is 14 residues long.

J is TRBJ2-5 and V is TRBV19; TRBD2 aligns across 7 bases. This CDR3 is built from 15 residues. After removal of 6 bases from V and 5 bases from J, the junction contained 12 bases not matched to a gene. Germline V lookup: CDR1 LNHDA, CDR2 SQIVND (reference sequence). The CDR3 coding sequence is TGTGCCAGTAGAAATTCAGCGGGAACGGTGGAGACCCAGTACTTC. Translating gives CASRNSAGTVETQYF.

V usage is TRBV24-1 and J usage is TRBJ1-5, with D possibly TRBD1 on 5 matching bases. This CDR3 has 14 residues. Germline assignment: CDR1 KGHDR and CDR2 SFDVKD. Between the trimmed V and J ends, which lost 5 bases and 1 base, there was a span of 8 bases. The CDR3 is CATSGSGSNQPQHF. CDR3 DNA: TGTGCCACCAGTGGATCAGGGAGCAATCAGCCCCAGCATTTT.

The chain uses TRBV29-1 and TRBJ2-2; 7 bases match TRBD1. V lost 5 bases to trimming and J lost 0 bases; unmatched junction nucleotides: 0. Germline lookup yields CDR1 SQVTM and CDR2 ANQGSEA. This CDR3 region has 13 residues. The CDR3 DNA is TGCAGCGTTACAGGGGCGAACACCGGGGAGCTGTTTTTT. Its protein product is CSVTGANTGELFF.

The chain recombines TRBV6-5 with TRBJ2-1, with 7 bases lining up with TRBD2. After removal of 2 bases from V and 1 base from J, the junction contained 2 bases not matched to a gene. In germline, CDR1 is MNHEY, CDR2 SVGAGI. The CDR3 loop spans 15 amino acids. The CDR3 reads CASSYGGGSYNEQFF. CDR3 nucleotides: TGTGCCAGCAGTTACGGGGGGGGGTCCTACAATGAGCAGTTCTTC.

The J gene is TRBJ2-1, the V gene TRBV6-1; 13 nucleotides match TRBD2. Unmatched junction bases numbered 0, after V lost 1 base and J lost 6 bases. The length of the CDR3 is 15 residues. CDR1 is MNHNS, CDR2 SASEGT, per germline. The CDR3 sequence is CASSEGTSGSNEQFF. In DNA, the CDR3 is TGTGCCAGCAGTGAAGGGACTAGCGGGAGCAATGAGCAGTTCTTC.

The chain has TRBV6-2 or TRBV6-3 and TRBJ2-7, with D uncertain. Germline V gene sequence: CDR1 MNHEY, CDR2 SVGEGT. The V end lost 0 bases, the J end lost 6 bases, and 15 bases lay between the germline ends. The CDR3 is 15 amino acids. CDR3 DNA sequence: TGTGCCAGCAGTTACTCGATACGTTCAGGTCGCGAGCAGTACTTC. Its translation: CASSYSIRSGREQYF.

The genes are TRBV6-2 or TRBV6-3 and TRBJ2-1; 11 nucleotides agree with TRBD2. From germline, CDR1 is MNHEY and CDR2 SVGEGT. The junction had 7 bases not matched to a gene; V was cut back by 0 bases and J by 6 bases. This CDR3 has 17 amino acids. CDR3 bases: TGTGCCAGCAGTTACTCTAGCGGGAGGGCCCTCGGCAATGAGCAGTTCTTC. Its protein product is CASSYSSGRALGNEQFF.

The V and J genes are TRBV6-5 and TRBJ2-7; possible D gene TRBD2, 6 bases. CDR1 MNHEY and CDR2 SVGAGI come from the germline V gene. Between the trimmed V and J ends, which lost 2 bases and 2 bases, there was a span of 13 bases. The CDR3 length is 15 residues. Here the CDR3 reads CASSYGRGKTYEQYF. The CDR3 DNA reads as TGTGCCAGCAGTTACGGGCGGGGCAAGACCTACGAGCAGTACTTC.

The CDR3: CSVWGRRDRDRGTEAFF. Here the CDR3 DNA reads TGCAGCGTCTGGGGCCGCCGGGACAGGGACCGAGGCACTGAAGCTTTCTTT. The J gene is TRBJ1-1, the V gene TRBV29-1, with 9 bases lining up with TRBD1. The CDR3 length is 17 residues. Germline CDR1 reads SQVTM; CDR2 reads ANQGSEA. The J segment lost 4 bases and the V segment lost 6 bases, leaving 18 bases of the junction unmatched. The variable domain in full, with the rest retrieved from reference TRBV29-1 and TRBJ1-1, is SAVISQKPSRDICQRGTSLTIQCQVDSQVTMMFWYRQQPGQSLTLIATANQGSEATYESGFVIDKFPISRPNLTFSTLTVSNMSPEDSSIYLCSVWGRRDRDRGTEAFFGQGTRLTVV.

The chain joins TRBV28 to TRBJ1-2; 11 bases align to TRBD1. The CDR3 extends over 15 amino acids. Germline CDR1 and CDR2: MDHEN and SYDVKM. The V and J ends lost 5 bases and 5 bases, in that order; junction bases with no gene match: 7. In DNA, the CDR3 is TGTGCCAGCAGTATATCCGGGACAGGGGGGTATGGCTACACCTTC. This encodes CASSISGTGGYGYTF.

V is TRBV3-1 (or the pseudogene TRBV3-2) and J is TRBJ1-1, with D perhaps TRBD1 (5 bases). Trimming shortened V by 4 bases and J by 3 bases, and 12 bases separated the two germline ends. Germline V gene lookup returns CDR1 LGHDT and CDR2 YNNKEL (reference sequence). The CDR3 length is 14 residues. The DNA of the CDR3 is TGTGCCAGCAGCCTGGCCGGGGGGGACACTGAAGCTTTCTTT. As protein: CASSLAGGDTEAFF.

This chain joins TRBV3-1 (or the pseudogene TRBV3-2) and TRBJ1-2; D is possibly TRBD1 (5 bases). The CDR3 consists of 12 residues. The germline CDR1 and CDR2 sequences are LGHDT and YNNKEL (reference sequence). Trimming took 3 bases from V and 7 from J, leaving 9 bases between them. In DNA form, the CDR3 reads TGTGCCAGCAGCCAGGGGGAGGCTGGCTACACCTTC. Its translation: CASSQGEAGYTF.

This sequence joins TRBV7-2 and TRBJ1-3; 8 nucleotides align to TRBD1. This CDR3 is built from 11 residues. CDR1 SGHTA and CDR2 FQGNSA come from the germline V gene. Trimming at V came to 6 bases and at J to 14 bases, leaving 6 bases not matched to a gene. As DNA, the CDR3 is TGTGCCAGCAGTCTGACAGGGGATGTATATTTT. It encodes CASSLTGDVYF.

The genes are TRBV4-2 and TRBJ1-4; 7 bases are a match to TRBD1. V lost 2 bases, J lost 3 bases, and 9 bases stayed unmatched. Germline assignment: CDR1 LGHNA and CDR2 YNFKEQ. The CDR3 sequence is 17 residues long. CDR3 sequence (DNA): TGTGCCAGCAGCCAACCTCCAAGACAGGGATCTAATGAAAAACTGTTTTTT. Translation gives CASSQPPRQGSNEKLFF.

V usage is TRBV24-1 and J usage is TRBJ2-3, with 8 bases matching TRBD1. Germline V gene data show CDR1 as KGHDR and CDR2 as SFDVKD. Trimming cost V 4 bases and J 6 bases; bases outside gene matches: 5. CDR3 length equals 14 residues. CDR3 sequence reads: CATSEAGGRDTQYF. DNA for the CDR3: TGTGCCACCAGTGAGGCAGGGGGCAGGGATACGCAGTATTTT.

This chain links TRBV5-1 with TRBJ2-4, with TRBD1 matching over 10 bases. Losses at the gene ends were 2 bases for V and 5 bases for J; bases not matched to a gene: 1. Per the germline V gene, CDR1 is SGHRS and CDR2 is YFSETQ. This CDR3 contains 14 residues. CDR3 sequence: CASSFGTGENIQYF. The CDR3, as DNA: TGCGCCAGCAGCTTCGGGACAGGGGAAAACATTCAGTACTTC.

The chain is built from TRBV29-1 and TRBJ2-7; 10 bases match TRBD2. V gave up 3 bases and J gave up 2 bases; unmatched junction bases: 7. In germline, CDR1 is SQVTM, CDR2 ANQGSEA. The CDR3 runs to 15 residues. CDR3 sequence reads: CSVEGRTSGTYEQYF. The CDR3 region has the DNA TGCAGCGTTGAGGGACGGACTAGCGGCACCTACGAGCAGTACTTC.

The chain has TRBV6-4 and TRBJ1-2; TRBD1 aligns across 12 bases. Germline values: CDR1 MRHNA, CDR2 SNTAGT. V dropped 6 bases and J dropped 6; count of bases not matched to a gene: 8. There are 15 residues in the CDR3. The CDR3 loop is CASRAGTGGDDGYTF. CDR3 sequence (DNA): TGTGCCAGCAGAGCCGGGACAGGGGGCGATGATGGCTACACCTTC.

In nucleotides, the CDR3 is TGTGCCAGCAGTGGTACCACAGGGGCGAACACCGGGGAGCTGTTTTTT. Its translation: CASSGTTGANTGELFF. The V call is TRBV6-1, the J call TRBJ2-2; TRBD1 agrees at 7 bases. The CDR3 covers 16 residues. Germline V gene lookup returns CDR1 MNHNS and CDR2 SASEGT. With V trimmed by 4 bases and J by 0 bases, 5 bases remained unmatched.

The chain employs TRBV10-3 and TRBJ1-1; 9 nucleotides agree with TRBD1. This CDR3 region has 15 residues. CDR1 is ENHRY and CDR2 is SYGVKD in the germline V gene. V shed 2 bases, J shed 11 bases, and the junction held 12 bases outside the gene matches. The CDR3 region has the DNA TGTGCCATCAGTGAGCGCGATCAGGGACAGGGTGCTGCTTTCTTT. It codes for CAISERDQGQGAAFF.

This clone was counted a few times. The genes are TRBV10-1 and TRBJ1-2; 7 nucleotides agree with TRBD1. The junction had 4 bases not matched to a gene; V was cut back by 9 bases and J by 3 bases. CDR3 length: 12 residues. Germline V gene sequence: CDR1 WNHNN, CDR2 SYGVQD (reference sequence). CDR3 bases: TGCGCCAGGACAGGGTCTGACTATGGCTACACCTTC. Amino acid sequence: CARTGSDYGYTF.

The chain combines TRBV4-1 with TRBJ2-3; TRBD2 might be the D (6 bases). Germline assignment: CDR1 MGHRA and CDR2 YSYEKL. V lost 6 bases, J lost 0 bases, and 19 bases lay in between. CDR3 length: 17 amino acids. This CDR3 reads CASSRLGAGISTDTQYF. DNA for the CDR3: TGCGCCAGCAGTCGTCTCGGGGCGGGGATTAGCACAGATACGCAGTATTTT.

The rearrangement links TRBV9 to TRBJ1-4, with D perhaps TRBD1 (5 bases). In germline, CDR1 is SGDLS, CDR2 YYNGEE. The CDR3 covers 15 residues. V was pared by 0 bases and J by 3 bases, with 9 bases between. CDR3 amino acids: CASSVDGHSNEKLFF. The CDR3, as DNA: TGTGCCAGCAGCGTAGACGGACACTCTAATGAAAAACTGTTTTTT.

The rearrangement joins TRBV30 to TRBJ1-1; TRBD1 agrees at 10 bases. The CDR3 covers 14 residues. Germline V gene data show CDR1 as GTSNPN and CDR2 as SVGIG (reference sequence). Losses at the gene ends were 5 bases for V and 6 bases for J; bases not matched to a gene: 9. CDR3 in amino acids: CAWDRDRGEAEAFF. As DNA, the CDR3 is TGTGCCTGGGACCGGGACAGGGGCGAGGCTGAAGCTTTCTTT.

This chain links TRBV19 with TRBJ2-1, with 7 bases matching TRBD2. Trimming took 5 bases from V and 0 from J; bases not matched to a gene: 13. The CDR3 sequence is 18 residues long. Germline values: CDR1 LNHDA, CDR2 SQIVND (reference sequence). CDR3: CASSARAKRDYSYNEQFF. In DNA form, the CDR3 reads TGTGCCAGTAGTGCTCGGGCGAAGCGGGACTACTCCTACAATGAGCAGTTCTTC.

This clone was recorded only once. J is TRBJ1-6 and V is TRBV2, with TRBD1 as a possible D gene (5 bases). The CDR3 runs 15 residues. The germline V gene has CDR1 SNHLY and CDR2 FYNNEI. Trimming removed 4 bases at V and 6 bases at J, with 13 bases between. The CDR3 sequence: CASSVRQGGNSPLHF. The DNA of the CDR3 is TGTGCCAGCAGTGTTAGGCAGGGCGGTAATTCACCCCTCCACTTT.